This TCR beta chain was captured by sequencing in a study of CD8 T cells in ankylosing spondylitis. This clonotype was observed at least ten times. MiXCR, run by TCRdb on the 5' RACE reads, gives a single entry per CDR3 protein. The data contain over 100,000 distinct CDR3 sequences, about an eighth of them singletons. The CDR3 spans 16 residues. The V gene lost 2 bases and the J gene lost 0 bases, with 14 bases spanning the gap. Germline V lookup: CDR1 DFQATT, CDR2 SNEGSKA (reference sequence). Sequenced: blood, either unsorted or a sorted T cell fraction (not recorded which). The TCR was taken from a female donor with ankylosing spondylitis or in good health (not recorded which). The chain is built from TRBV20-1 and TRBJ2-1; D is undetermined. CDR3 in amino acids: CSARLPLKSSYNEQFF. CDR3 nucleotide sequence: TGCAGTGCTAGACTACCACTTAAGAGCTCCTACAATGAGCAGTTCTTC.